This TCR beta chain emerged from a study of blood T cell repertoires in COVID-19. V dropped 6 bases and J dropped 6; count of bases not matched to a gene: 7. CDR3 length equals 14 residues. Germline loops: CDR1 SEHNR, CDR2 FQNEAQ (reference sequence). Here immunoSEQ multiplex PCR was the method, and the copy in TCRdb shows in-frame clones only, minus some. In the table there are some 46,000 clones, 88% of which are singletons. The chain carries TRBV7-9 and TRBJ1-2; 10 bases map to TRBD1. The TCR originated in a man over 45 with acute or convalescent COVID-19. The sample comprised peripheral blood. The CDR3 sequence: CASSWTTGGNGYTF. The CDR3 DNA reads as TGTGCCAGCAGTTGGACGACAGGGGGCAATGGCTACACCTTC.